These 19 T cell receptor beta chains were sequenced from one sample in a study of cytomegalovirus exposure and HLA in healthy donors. PCR employed 60 Vbeta and 13 Jbeta primers. Data came from immunoSEQ multiplex PCR; TCRdb stores just in-frame clones and leaves some out. The sample records 150,000 to 200,000 clones, under 85% being singletons. Specimen: PBMCs. The receptors come from a female donor in good health and CMV-seronegative.

The chain recombines TRBV7-9 with TRBJ1-1, with TRBD1 as a possible D gene (5 bases). The CDR3 has 14 residues. V lost 7 bases, J lost 0 bases, and 12 bases lay in between. Germline loops: CDR1 SEHNR, CDR2 FQNEAQ (reference sequence). DNA of the CDR3: TGTGCCAGCACCCGGGGAGGGGTGAACACTGAAGCTTTCTTT. As protein: CASTRGGVNTEAFF.

The sample holds one count of this clone. The chain joins TRBV19 to TRBJ2-7, with D perhaps matching TRBD2 (6 bases). Germline loops: CDR1 LNHDA, CDR2 SQIVND (reference sequence). The V end was cut by 11 bases, the J end by 7 bases, with 24 bases between. This CDR3 comprises 14 residues. The CDR3 bases are TGTGCCGCCGGCCAAGAGGGCGGGACGGGTGAGCAGTACTTC. Protein product: CAAGQEGGTGEQYF.

Concerning this clone itself: The same CDR3 is also encoded by other DNA sequences in this sample. The V call is TRBV28, the J call TRBJ1-6, with 7 bases lining up with TRBD1. CDR3 length: 14 residues. Unmatched junction bases numbered 0, after V lost 2 bases and J lost 5 bases. Germline CDR1 reads MDHEN; CDR2 reads SYDVKM. DNA of the CDR3: TGTGCCAGCAGTTTAGGACAGGATAATTCACCCCTCCACTTT. Residues: CASSLGQDNSPLHF.

This sequence joins TRBV5-1 and TRBJ2-2; possibly TRBD1 for D (6 bases). The length of the CDR3 is 15 residues. Germline loops: CDR1 SGHRS, CDR2 YFSETQ. Trimming shortened V by 4 bases and J by 1 base, and 11 bases separated the two germline ends. In DNA form, the CDR3 reads TGCGCCAGCAGCGTCGGGACATTGAACACCGGGGAGCTGTTTTTT. This codes for CASSVGTLNTGELFF.

V gene TRBV28 combines with J gene TRBJ1-1, with D hard to call. Germline loops: CDR1 MDHEN, CDR2 SYDVKM. Trimming took off 5 bases at V and 2 bases at J, with 15 bases between the two ends. The CDR3 is 15 amino acids. CDR3 coding DNA: TGTGCCAGCAGTCCGCACGGAGGTAGCAACACTGAAGCTTTCTTT. Translated: CASSPHGGSNTEAFF. Filled out from reference TRBV28 and TRBJ1-1, the complete variable domain reads DVKVTQSSRYLVKRTGEKVFLECVQDMDHENMFWYRQDPGLGLRLIYFSYDVKMKEKGDIPEGYSVSREKKERFSLILESASTNQTSMYLCASSPHGGSNTEAFFGQGTRLTVV.

This chain joins TRBV5-1 and TRBJ2-5, with a tentative D call TRBD2 (6 bases). Germline V gives CDR1 SGHRS, CDR2 YFSETQ. The CDR3 runs 17 residues. Trimming shortened V by 4 bases and J by 4 bases, and 23 bases separated the two germline ends. For the CDR3, the DNA is TGCGCCAGCAGCCCCCTCGCGAGACTAGTGTTTAGAGAGACCCAGTACTTC. Translating gives CASSPLARLVFRETQYF.

This chain joins TRBV19 and TRBJ1-5; a weak D match, TRBD1 (5 bases). Germline V gene data show CDR1 as LNHDA and CDR2 as SQIVND (reference sequence). This CDR3 region has 15 residues. Trimming left V 7 bases short and J 1 base short, with 14 bases between. The CDR3 is CASTPLDSSNQPQHF. CDR3 nucleotides: TGTGCCAGTACTCCACTCGACAGCAGCAATCAGCCCCAGCATTTT.

This chain connects TRBV19 to TRBJ2-6; tentatively, D is TRBD2 (5 bases). In germline, CDR1 is LNHDA, CDR2 SQIVND (reference sequence). The CDR3 extends over 16 amino acids. V shed 7 bases and J shed 0 bases, with 13 bases lying between them. The CDR3 bases are TGTGCCAGTACCCGAGGAGGAGGCTCTGGGGCCAACGTCCTGACTTTC. Its translation is CASTRGGGSGANVLTF.

The chain recombines TRBV28 with TRBJ1-5; no clear D. V was trimmed by 0 bases and J by 4 bases, leaving 16 bases between them. This CDR3 spans 17 amino acids. CDR1 MDHEN and CDR2 SYDVKM come from the germline V gene. The CDR3 loop is CASSLWGGSLPNQPQHF. DNA for the CDR3: TGTGCCAGCAGTTTATGGGGAGGATCCCTCCCAAATCAGCCCCAGCATTTT.

The genes are TRBV4-1 and TRBJ1-5; no clear D gene. V was clipped by 1 base and J by 2 bases, with 9 bases between them. There are 15 residues in the CDR3. The V gene's germline CDR1 is MGHRA and CDR2 YSYEKL. CDR3 coding DNA: TGCGCCAGCAGCCAAGGAGGAGCTCGCAATCAGCCCCAGCATTTT. It is translated as CASSQGGARNQPQHF.

The CDR3 reads CASSDSGGGGYYEQYF. The CDR3 DNA is TGTGCCAGCAGCGATAGTGGCGGGGGCGGTTACTACGAGCAGTACTTC. The chain couples TRBV7-8 to TRBJ2-7; D might be TRBD2 (7 bases). This CDR3 has 16 amino acids. CDR1 and CDR2 from the germline V gene are SGHVS and FQNEAQ. V was pared by 5 bases and J by 3 bases, with 20 bases between. Full variable domain (outside the CDR3, taken from reference TRBV7-8 and TRBJ2-7): GAGVSQSPRYKVAKRGQDVALRCDPISGHVSLFWYQQALGQGPEFLTYFQNEAQLDKSGLPSDRFFAERPEGSVSTLKIQRTQQEDSAVYLCASSDSGGGGYYEQYFGPGTRLTVT.

The chain combines TRBV19 with TRBJ2-7, with TRBD2 identical over 10 bases. Per germline, CDR1 LNHDA and CDR2 SQIVND (reference sequence). J lost 1 base, V lost 6 bases, and 6 bases had no gene match. The CDR3 is 15 amino acids. The CDR3 DNA is TGTGCCAGTAGCATTACTAGCGGGGTTTCCTACGAGCAGTACTTC. Translated: CASSITSGVSYEQYF.

This clone was counted only a few times. The V call is TRBV19, the J call TRBJ1-6, with D uncertain. Trimming took 3 bases from V and 9 from J, leaving 15 bases between them. CDR3 size: 15 residues. Germline CDR1 and CDR2: LNHDA and SQIVND (reference sequence). The CDR3 protein is CASSIVVQNISPLHF. CDR3 coding DNA: TGTGCCAGTAGTATTGTGGTACAGAACATTTCACCCCTCCACTTT.

The chain employs TRBV7-3 and TRBJ2-5; 14 positions agree with TRBD2. After removal of 4 bases from V and 7 bases from J, the junction contained 8 bases not matched to a gene. Germline V lookup: CDR1 SGHTA, CDR2 FQGTGA. The CDR3 has 16 amino acids. CDR3 amino acids: CASSSRLAGGLGTQYF. CDR3 nucleotides: TGTGCCAGCAGCTCCCGACTAGCGGGGGGGCTGGGGACCCAGTACTTC.

In this sample, this clone turned up a few times. The chain carries TRBV4-3 and TRBJ1-3, with D possibly TRBD1 on 5 matching bases. Germline V CDR1 and CDR2: LGHNA, YSLEER. This CDR3 comprises 17 residues. V gave up 1 base and J gave up 5 bases, with 18 bases separating them. CDR3 sequence (DNA): TGCGCCAGCAGCCAAGGGGGACGGGAGGAAGTCAGAAACACCATATATTTT. It translates to CASSQGGREEVRNTIYF.

The chain combines TRBV7-9 with TRBJ2-3, with TRBD2 identical over 13 bases. The CDR3 runs 16 residues. V was pared by 5 bases and J by 2 bases, with 4 bases of the junction left unmatched. Germline V gives CDR1 SEHNR, CDR2 FQNEAQ (reference sequence). CDR3 sequence (DNA): TGTGCCAGCAGCCCGGGACTAGCGGGAAACACAGATACGCAGTATTTT. Translated: CASSPGLAGNTDTQYF.

The CDR3, as DNA: TGTGCCAGCAGTTACTCGTTTCAGGGAAACACTGAAGCTTTCTTT. Translating gives CASSYSFQGNTEAFF. The rearrangement uses TRBV6-5 and TRBJ1-1; perhaps TRBD1 as D (5 bases). V dropped 0 bases and J dropped 2 bases, with 10 bases sitting between them. This CDR3 region has 15 residues. Germline V gene data show CDR1 as MNHEY and CDR2 as SVGAGI.

The chain is built from TRBV2 and TRBJ2-1; 12 bases align to TRBD2. Germline V gene lookup returns CDR1 SNHLY and CDR2 FYNNEI. Unmatched junction bases numbered 9, after V lost 6 bases and J lost 9 bases. The CDR3 runs to 15 residues. CDR3 residues: CASSGGTSGPSEQFF. The CDR3 coding sequence is TGTGCCAGCAGCGGCGGGACTAGCGGGCCCAGTGAGCAGTTCTTC.

The rearrangement links TRBV2 to TRBJ2-5; TRBD2 agrees at 7 bases. J was trimmed by 5 bases and V by 4 bases; bases with no gene match: 7. Germline-derived CDR1 and CDR2 are SNHLY and FYNNEI. This CDR3 spans 14 amino acids. CDR3 sequence (DNA): TGTGCCAGCAGTGCCGCGGGGGTTAGTGAGACCCAGTACTTC. Protein: CASSAAGVSETQYF.